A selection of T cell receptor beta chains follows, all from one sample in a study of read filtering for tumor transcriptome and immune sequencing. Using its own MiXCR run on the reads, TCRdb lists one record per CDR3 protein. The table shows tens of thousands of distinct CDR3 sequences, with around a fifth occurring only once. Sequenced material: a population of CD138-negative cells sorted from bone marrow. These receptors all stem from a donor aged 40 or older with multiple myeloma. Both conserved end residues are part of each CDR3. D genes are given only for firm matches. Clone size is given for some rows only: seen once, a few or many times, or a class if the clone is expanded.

cdr3_aa: CASQDRAIVLIRNEAFF; cdr3_nt: TGTGCCAGCCAGGACAGGGCCATTGTTCTTATACGTAATGAAGCTTTCTTT; clone_size: many; d_call: TRBD1; j_call: TRBJ1-1; v_call: TRBV28
cdr3_aa: CASSPSRNQPQHF; cdr3_nt: TGTGCCAGCAGTCCCTCGCGGAATCAGCCCCAGCATTTT; clone_size: .; d_call: .; j_call: TRBJ1-5; v_call: TRBV27
cdr3_aa: CASSEGRDQPQHF; cdr3_nt: TGTGCCAGCAGTGAAGGACGGGATCAGCCCCAGCATTTT; clone_size: .; d_call: .; j_call: TRBJ1-5; v_call: TRBV6-1
cdr3_aa: CASSSNRDSLDGYTF; cdr3_nt: TGCGCCAGCAGCAGTAACCGGGACAGTCTCGATGGCTACACCTTC; clone_size: many; d_call: TRBD1; j_call: TRBJ1-2; v_call: TRBV5-1
cdr3_aa: CSARDLLAGLSTDTQYF; cdr3_nt: TGCAGTGCTAGAGATCTCCTAGCGGGACTTTCCACAGATACGCAGTATTTT; clone_size: .; d_call: TRBD2; j_call: TRBJ2-3; v_call: TRBV20-1
cdr3_aa: CSGRTSGIYEQYF; cdr3_nt: TGCAGTGGCCGGACTAGCGGGATTTACGAGCAGTACTTC; clone_size: many; d_call: TRBD2; j_call: TRBJ2-7; v_call: TRBV20-1
cdr3_aa: CASSRGQGANIEQFF; cdr3_nt: TGTGCCAGCAGCAGGGGACAGGGGGCCAACATTGAGCAGTTCTTC; clone_size: many; d_call: TRBD1; j_call: TRBJ2-1; v_call: TRBV9
cdr3_aa: CAISDRGGLETQYF; cdr3_nt: TGTGCCATCAGTGATCGGGGGGGCCTGGAGACCCAGTACTTC; clone_size: many; d_call: TRBD2; j_call: TRBJ2-5; v_call: TRBV10-3
cdr3_aa: CASSVAYRGETQYF; cdr3_nt: TGTGCCAGCAGCGTAGCTTACAGGGGCGAGACCCAGTACTTC; clone_size: many; d_call: TRBD1; j_call: TRBJ2-5; v_call: TRBV9
cdr3_aa: CASSLGQGLEETQYF; cdr3_nt: TGTGCCAGCAGCCTCGGACAGGGCTTGGAAGAGACCCAGTACTTC; clone_size: .; d_call: TRBD1; j_call: TRBJ2-5; v_call: TRBV7-3
cdr3_aa: CASRGTSYEQYF; cdr3_nt: TGTGCCAGCAGAGGGACAAGCTACGAGCAGTACTTC; clone_size: many; d_call: .; j_call: TRBJ2-7; v_call: TRBV28